The 19 T cell receptor beta chains reported below all come from one sample, sequenced in a study of T-cell memory formation after mild COVID-19. TCRdb used MiXCR to reprocess the 5' RACE reads, holding one entry per CDR3 protein. The sample includes about 620,000 distinct CDR3 sequences, about 20% of them seen just once. Source material: PBMCs or a T cell subset sorted from them (not recorded which). The receptors derive from an adult woman who had mild COVID-19 (a few samples of this study predate the infection). Cell type and time point are not known.

The CDR3 protein is CATMGQGALETQYF. The CDR3 region has the DNA TGTGCCACCATGGGACAGGGGGCTTTGGAGACCCAGTACTTC. The chain joins TRBV24-1 to TRBJ2-5; 12 bases map to TRBD1. Looked up from germline, CDR1 is KGHDR and CDR2 is SFDVKD. With V trimmed by 8 bases and J by 5 bases, 5 bases remained unmatched. The CDR3 has 14 residues.

This clonotype has only a few counts. The chain carries TRBV7-9 and TRBJ2-7, with a possible D match to TRBD2 (6 bases). This CDR3 comprises 14 residues. V was clipped by 1 base and J by 5 bases, with 12 bases between them. Germline V CDR1 and CDR2: SEHNR, FQNEAQ (reference sequence). The CDR3 region is CASSLVQGGDEQYF. The CDR3 coding sequence is TGTGCCAGCAGCTTAGTGCAGGGAGGAGACGAGCAGTACTTC. Complete variable domain (other parts from reference TRBV7-9 and TRBJ2-7): DTGVSQNPRHKITKRGQNVTFRCDPISEHNRLYWYRQTLGQGPEFLTYFQNEAQLEKSRLLSDRFSAERPKGSFSTLEIQRTEQGDSAMYLCASSLVQGGDEQYFGPGTRLTVT.

The rearrangement uses TRBV5-1 and TRBJ2-3; 13 nucleotides line up with TRBD2. Per the germline V gene, CDR1 is SGHRS and CDR2 is YFSETQ. This CDR3 region has 17 residues. J was trimmed by 6 bases and V by 0 bases; bases with no gene match: 7. CDR3 residues: CASSLASTSGGADTQYF. CDR3 bases: TGCGCCAGCAGCTTGGCCTCTACTAGCGGGGGGGCGGATACGCAGTATTTT.

The sample holds many counts of this clonotype. The chain carries TRBV20-1 and TRBJ2-3; 10 bases are a match to TRBD1. J gave up 9 bases and V 3 bases, and 12 bases lay outside the gene matches. The CDR3 is 15 amino acids. Germline lookup yields CDR1 DFQATT and CDR2 SNEGSKA (reference sequence). CDR3 bases: TGCAGTGCTAGGGCTGACAGGGGGCCATCGCTGACGCAGTATTTT. It yields the protein CSARADRGPSLTQYF.

This clonotype came up many times. V is TRBV19 and J is TRBJ2-2; 10 positions agree with TRBD2. From germline, CDR1 is LNHDA and CDR2 SQIVND (reference sequence). The CDR3 is 19 residues long. J was trimmed by 0 bases and V by 8 bases; bases with no gene match: 15. The CDR3 DNA reads TGTGCCAGTTCTTTGCGAGGGGTAGCGGGGGGCGCGAACACCGGGGAGCTGTTTTTT. It is translated as CASSLRGVAGGANTGELFF.

This chain connects TRBV2 to TRBJ2-7; D gene uncertain. Trimming took 3 bases from V and 4 from J, leaving 13 bases between them. CDR3 length: 14 residues. Germline lookup yields CDR1 SNHLY and CDR2 FYNNEI. CDR3 in amino acids: CASSDKSNRYEQYF. The CDR3 DNA sequence: TGTGCCAGCAGTGATAAATCAAACCGATACGAGCAGTACTTC.

The table lists this clonotype with a few counts. The chain carries TRBV11-2 and TRBJ1-6; maybe TRBD1 (5 bases). The CDR3 has 14 amino acids. Between the trimmed V and J ends, which lost 5 bases and 10 bases, there was a span of 15 bases. Germline CDR1 SGHAT, CDR2 FQNNGV. DNA of the CDR3: TGTGCCAGCAGCCCAGGGTCCGTAGGATCACCCCTCCACTTT. It yields the protein CASSPGSVGSPLHF.

The chain combines TRBV7-6 with TRBJ2-5, with TRBD2 matching 8 bases. Germline V gene sequence: CDR1 SGHVS, CDR2 FNYEAQ. The CDR3 covers 16 residues. Trimming cost V 2 bases and J 2 bases; bases outside gene matches: 7. The CDR3 here is CASSLSPGGQQETQYF. The CDR3, as DNA: TGTGCCAGCAGCTTAAGTCCGGGGGGGCAACAAGAGACCCAGTACTTC.

The chain links TRBV4-1 to TRBJ1-1, with D possibly TRBD1 on 5 matching bases. Germline values: CDR1 MGHRA, CDR2 YSYEKL. Trimming removed 5 bases from V and 1 base from J, with 14 bases in between. CDR3 length equals 15 residues. Here the CDR3 reads CASSADFGGNTEAFF. In DNA, the CDR3 is TGCGCCAGCAGCGCCGATTTCGGGGGGAACACTGAAGCTTTCTTT.

The V and J genes are TRBV5-1 and TRBJ1-1; D is undetermined. Germline V gene lookup returns CDR1 SGHRS and CDR2 YFSETQ. CDR3 length equals 14 residues. Deletions cut 0 bases from V and 1 base from J, with 7 bases between. In DNA, the CDR3 is TGCGCCAGCAGCTTGGTACCGCCGAACACTGAAGCTTTCTTT. Translation: CASSLVPPNTEAFF.

This clonotype has a handful of counts. The CDR3: CASSLVATAYEQYF. The CDR3 bases are TGTGCCAGCAGCTTGGTGGCTACCGCCTACGAGCAGTACTTC. The chain is built from TRBV5-5 and TRBJ2-7; D is unresolved. The ends were cut back, 0 bases at V and 2 bases at J, with 9 bases in the middle. The length of the CDR3 is 14 residues. CDR1 is SGHKS, CDR2 YYEKEE, per germline (reference sequence).

V and J are TRBV5-1 and TRBJ2-7; 11 positions agree with TRBD2. With V trimmed by 2 bases and J by 3 bases, 4 bases remained unmatched. The CDR3 is 15 residues long. Looked up from germline, CDR1 is SGHRS and CDR2 is YFSETQ. CDR3 DNA sequence: TGCGCCAGCAGCTTTACTAGCGGGAGTTACTACGAGCAGTACTTC. Its protein is CASSFTSGSYYEQYF.

This chain joins TRBV7-2 and TRBJ1-3, with 9 bases lining up with TRBD1. The CDR3 loop spans 15 amino acids. The V gene's germline CDR1 is SGHTA and CDR2 FQGNSA. Trimming removed 5 bases from V and 4 bases from J; junction bases left unmatched: 6. In DNA form, the CDR3 reads TGTGCCAGCAGCCCACGGACAGGGGAGGGAAACACCATATATTTT. Protein product: CASSPRTGEGNTIYF.

The chain links TRBV7-3 to TRBJ2-1, with D unclear. The length of the CDR3 is 16 residues. Germline values: CDR1 SGHTA, CDR2 FQGTGA. V was shortened by 3 bases and J by 5 bases, with 17 bases between the two germline ends. In nucleotides, the CDR3 is TGTGCCAGCAGCTTGGACGGCCAAATGCGGAACAATGAGCAGTTCTTC. It specifies CASSLDGQMRNNEQFF.

The gene calls are TRBV7-9 and TRBJ1-2; maybe TRBD1 (5 bases). CDR1 is SEHNR and CDR2 is FQNEAQ in the germline V gene (reference sequence). The CDR3 covers 12 residues. V was pared by 5 bases and J by 8 bases, with 12 bases between. The CDR3 protein is CASSIQVRGYTF. For the CDR3, the DNA is TGTGCCAGCAGCATACAGGTTCGCGGCTACACCTTC.

A few counts support this clonotype. The chain carries TRBV28 and TRBJ1-1; D possibly corresponds to TRBD1 (5 bases). The CDR3 totals 11 residues. Per the germline V gene, CDR1 is MDHEN and CDR2 is SYDVKM. V was cut by 10 bases and J by 6 bases, with 12 bases left in between. CDR3 DNA sequence: TGTGCCACCCACCGGGGGGCTGAAGCTTTCTTT. Its protein is CATHRGAEAFF.

The chain recombines TRBV7-3 with TRBJ1-2; no clear D. The CDR3 has 14 amino acids. Germline V gene sequence: CDR1 SGHTA, CDR2 FQGTGA. V was pared by 6 bases and J by 9 bases, with 20 bases between. This CDR3 reads CASSNSLDRRSYTF. CDR3 sequence (DNA): TGTGCCAGCAGTAACTCCTTGGATAGACGGAGCTACACCTTC.

This clonotype showed up just a few times. V usage is TRBV6-4 and J usage is TRBJ2-3; TRBD2 matches 10 bases. This CDR3 has 14 amino acids. Germline V gene data show CDR1 as MRHNA and CDR2 as SNTAGT. The ends lost 3 bases at V and 8 bases at J; junction bases unmatched: 5. The CDR3 loop is CASSEELAGRTQYF. In DNA, the CDR3 is TGTGCCAGCAGTGAAGAACTAGCGGGACGTACGCAGTATTTT.

The chain joins TRBV6-5 to TRBJ1-2; TRBD1 agrees at 10 bases. This CDR3 spans 15 amino acids. Germline lookup yields CDR1 MNHEY and CDR2 SVGAGI. After removal of 2 bases from V and 5 bases from J, the junction contained 5 bases not matched to a gene. The CDR3 loop is CASSYTPGQGYGYTF. The CDR3 DNA reads as TGTGCCAGCAGTTACACTCCGGGACAGGGGTATGGCTACACCTTC.